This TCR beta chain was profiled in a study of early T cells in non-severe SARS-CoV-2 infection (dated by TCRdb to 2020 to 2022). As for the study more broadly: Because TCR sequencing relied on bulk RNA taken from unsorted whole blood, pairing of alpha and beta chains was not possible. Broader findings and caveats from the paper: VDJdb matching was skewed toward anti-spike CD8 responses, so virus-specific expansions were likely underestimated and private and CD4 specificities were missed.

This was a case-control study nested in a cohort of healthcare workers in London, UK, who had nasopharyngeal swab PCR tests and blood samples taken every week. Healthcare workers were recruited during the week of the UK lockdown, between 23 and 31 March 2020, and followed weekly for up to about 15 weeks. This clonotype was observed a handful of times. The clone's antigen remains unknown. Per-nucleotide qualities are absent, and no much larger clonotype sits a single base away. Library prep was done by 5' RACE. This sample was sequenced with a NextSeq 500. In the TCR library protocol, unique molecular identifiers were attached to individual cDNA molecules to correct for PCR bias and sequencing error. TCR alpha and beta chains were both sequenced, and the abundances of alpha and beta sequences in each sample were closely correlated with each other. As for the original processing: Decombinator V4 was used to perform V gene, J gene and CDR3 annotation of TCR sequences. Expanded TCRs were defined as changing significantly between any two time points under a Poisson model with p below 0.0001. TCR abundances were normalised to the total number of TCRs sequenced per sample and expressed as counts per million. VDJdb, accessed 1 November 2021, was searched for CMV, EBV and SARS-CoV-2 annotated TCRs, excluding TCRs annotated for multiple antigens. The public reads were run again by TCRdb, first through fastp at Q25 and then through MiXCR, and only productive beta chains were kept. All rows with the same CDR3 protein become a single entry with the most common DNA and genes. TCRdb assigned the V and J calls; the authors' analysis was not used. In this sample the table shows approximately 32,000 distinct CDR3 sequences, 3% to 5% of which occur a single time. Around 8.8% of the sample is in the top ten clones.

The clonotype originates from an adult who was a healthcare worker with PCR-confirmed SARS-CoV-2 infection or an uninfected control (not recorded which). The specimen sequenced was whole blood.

Here is the DNA: TGTGCCAGCAGCGTTGGGGACAGGGCGACAGATACGCAGTATTTT. This is translated as CASSVGDRATDTQYF. This sequence uses TRBV14 and TRBJ2-3; 9 central nucleotides agree with TRBD1. The germline V and J ends show losses of 5 bases and 3 bases respectively, and no gene match explains 6 bases of the junction. Counted from cysteine to phenylalanine, this CDR3 has 15 amino acids. The sequence is cut down to CDR3 DNA, 45 bases in frame from base 1. The germline V gene specifies SGHDN as CDR1 and FVKESK as CDR2. With the portions outside the CDR3 filled from the reference TRBV14 and TRBJ2-3 genes, the complete variable region becomes EAGVTQFPSHSVIEKGQTVTLRCDPISGHDNLYWYRRVMGKEIKFLLHFVKESKQDESGMPNNRFLAERTGGTYSTLKVQPAELEDSGVYFCASSVGDRATDTQYFGPGTRLTVL.